One sample yielded the 14 T cell receptor beta chains listed below, sequenced in a study of CD8+ T cells in alopecia areata. Noted treatment: oral pan-JAK inhibitor, 5-10 mg twice daily. RNA was isolated and reverse transcribed to cDNA, the sequencing template. Generated by immunoSEQ multiplex PCR, the TCRdb table keeps only in-frame clones and is missing some. The sample lists under 150,000 clones, 53% occurring once. Sequences were derived from CD4+ T cells sorted from blood, sampled at week 4, from a patient treated with tofacitinib. These receptors originate from a human donor with alopecia areata.

This clone was detected only a few times. The rearrangement links TRBV29-1 to TRBJ2-3; D remains ambiguous. V gave up 3 bases and J gave up 0 bases, with 7 bases separating them. Germline-derived CDR1 and CDR2 are SQVTM and ANQGSEA. The CDR3 sequence is 13 residues long. The CDR3 loop reads CSVEVSSTDTQYF. CDR3 nucleotide sequence: TGCAGCGTTGAGGTGTCGAGCACAGATACGCAGTATTTT.

The CDR3 DNA sequence: TGTGCCTGGTCGCCTCAGGGGGACACTGAAGCTTTCTTT. It specifies CAWSPQGDTEAFF. The V gene is TRBV30, the J gene TRBJ1-1; 7 nucleotides match TRBD1. Per germline, CDR1 GTSNPN and CDR2 SVGIG (reference sequence). Losses at the gene ends were 5 bases for V and 3 bases for J; bases not matched to a gene: 6. The CDR3 totals 13 residues.

In this sample, this clone turned up a few times. The J gene is TRBJ1-4, the V gene TRBV29-1; the D is unclear. The CDR3 has 13 residues. The germline CDR1 and CDR2 sequences are SQVTM and ANQGSEA. The ends were cut back, 2 bases at V and 8 bases at J, with 12 bases in the middle. CDR3 in amino acids: CSVESRLAEKLFF. For the CDR3, the DNA is TGCAGCGTTGAATCTCGGCTGGCGGAAAAACTGTTTTTT.

Concerning this clone: The junction departs from germline at one end; a sequencing error may be responsible. The V and J genes are TRBV7-7 and TRBJ2-5; TRBD2 might be the D (5 bases). The CDR3 extends over 13 amino acids. The germline V gene encodes CDR1 SSHAT and CDR2 FNYEAQ (reference sequence). The DNA of the CDR3 is TGTGCTAGCAGCGGCACAGCACAAGAGACCCAGTACTTC. Amino acid sequence: CASSGTAQETQYF.

The chain joins TRBV30 to TRBJ1-1, with D possibly TRBD1 on 6 matching bases. CDR1 is GTSNPN, CDR2 SVGIG, per germline (reference sequence). The V end was cut by 4 bases, the J end by 1 base, with 13 bases between. This CDR3 has 14 residues. CDR3 sequence reads: CAWTRGSPNTEAFF. CDR3 DNA: TGTGCCTGGACTAGGGGGAGCCCGAACACTGAAGCTTTCTTT.

V usage is TRBV4-2 and J usage is TRBJ1-1; maybe TRBD1 (6 bases). V lost 7 bases and J 5 bases, leaving 17 bases between the germline ends. Germline lookup yields CDR1 LGHNA and CDR2 YNFKEQ. The CDR3 loop spans 14 amino acids. The CDR3 DNA is TGTGCCAGCACCCCACTCAGGGGATGGACTGAAGCTTTCTTT. This gives the protein CASTPLRGWTEAFF.

This chain's CDR3 is CASSSGTGTQYF. DNA for the CDR3: TGTGCCAGCAGCTCCGGGACGGGTACGCAGTATTTT. The chain has TRBV7-9 and TRBJ2-3; either TRBD1 or TRBD2 may supply D (5 bases each). There are 12 residues in the CDR3. Germline V gives CDR1 SEHNR, CDR2 FQNEAQ (reference sequence). Trimming shortened V by 4 bases and J by 8 bases, and 10 bases separated the two germline ends.

J is TRBJ1-5 and V is TRBV18; D may be TRBD1 (6 bases). The CDR3 totals 13 residues. The V and J ends lost 3 bases and 11 bases respectively, with 14 bases between them. The germline V gene has CDR1 KGHSH and CDR2 LQKENI. This chain's CDR3 is CASSPGTSRAQHF. Here the CDR3 DNA reads TGTGCCAGCTCACCGGGGACAAGCAGAGCCCAGCATTTT.

The V gene is TRBV13, the J gene TRBJ2-7; 9 bases match TRBD1. The CDR3 is 15 amino acids. The trim removed 5 bases at V and 0 bases at J, leaving 5 bases unmatched. In germline, CDR1 is PRHDT, CDR2 FYEKMQ (reference sequence). CDR3 protein: CASSGKQGASYEQYF. CDR3 in DNA: TGTGCCAGCAGCGGTAAACAGGGGGCCTCCTACGAGCAGTACTTC.

V and J are TRBV30 and TRBJ1-2; 7 bases map to TRBD1. The CDR3 runs to 12 residues. Per germline, CDR1 GTSNPN and CDR2 SVGIG (reference sequence). Germline trimming cut 0 bases from V and 7 bases from J; bases unmatched to any gene: 2. CDR3 in DNA: TGTGCCTGGAGTGTACGACAGGGTGGCTACACCTTC. Translation gives CAWSVRQGGYTF.

This rearrangement joins TRBV5-8 to TRBJ2-6, with no clear D. Germline lookup yields CDR1 SGHTS and CDR2 YDEGEE. V lost 6 bases and J lost 4, with 20 bases in between. The CDR3 has 17 residues. The chain's CDR3 is CASTSRQGLSGANVLTF. The CDR3 DNA reads TGTGCCAGCACCTCAAGGCAAGGGCTGTCCGGGGCCAACGTCCTGACTTTC.

V gene TRBV6-5 combines with J gene TRBJ2-5; 12 positions match TRBD2. CDR3 size: 14 residues. V dropped 4 bases and J dropped 7; count of bases not matched to a gene: 4. Per the germline V gene, CDR1 is MNHEY and CDR2 is SVGAGI. The CDR3 DNA sequence: TGTGCCAGCAGTTCCGGGACTAGCGGGCGGACCCAGTACTTC. Its protein is CASSSGTSGRTQYF.

This clone came up a few times. The chain is built from TRBV2 and TRBJ2-1; TRBD1 agrees at 7 bases. The ends lost 6 bases at V and 0 bases at J; junction bases unmatched: 5. The CDR3 consists of 15 residues. Germline V gene data show CDR1 as SNHLY and CDR2 as FYNNEI. The CDR3 is CASRTDRRSYNEQFF. In DNA, the CDR3 is TGTGCCAGCAGGACGGACAGGCGCTCCTACAATGAGCAGTTCTTC.

The rearrangement uses TRBV29-1 and TRBJ1-1, with D unclear. The germline V gene encodes CDR1 SQVTM and CDR2 ANQGSEA. The CDR3 length is 13 residues. Deletions cut 6 bases from V and 0 bases from J, with 11 bases between. The CDR3 here is CSVQRPMNTEAFF. As DNA, the CDR3 is TGCAGCGTCCAACGGCCCATGAACACTGAAGCTTTCTTT.